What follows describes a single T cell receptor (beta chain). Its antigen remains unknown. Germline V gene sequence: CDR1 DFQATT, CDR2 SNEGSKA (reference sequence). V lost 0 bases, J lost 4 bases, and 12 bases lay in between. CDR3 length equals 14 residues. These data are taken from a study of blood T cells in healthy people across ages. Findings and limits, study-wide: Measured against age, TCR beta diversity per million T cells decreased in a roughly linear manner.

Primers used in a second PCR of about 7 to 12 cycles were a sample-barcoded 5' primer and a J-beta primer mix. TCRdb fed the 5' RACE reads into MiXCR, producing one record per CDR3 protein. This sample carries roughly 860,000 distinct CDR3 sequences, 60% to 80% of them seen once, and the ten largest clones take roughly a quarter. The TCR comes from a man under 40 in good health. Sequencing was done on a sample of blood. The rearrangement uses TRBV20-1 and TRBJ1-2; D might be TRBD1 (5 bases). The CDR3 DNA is TGCAGTGCTAGAGATCTTGGGGGGACCTATGGCTACACCTTC. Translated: CSARDLGGTYGYTF.